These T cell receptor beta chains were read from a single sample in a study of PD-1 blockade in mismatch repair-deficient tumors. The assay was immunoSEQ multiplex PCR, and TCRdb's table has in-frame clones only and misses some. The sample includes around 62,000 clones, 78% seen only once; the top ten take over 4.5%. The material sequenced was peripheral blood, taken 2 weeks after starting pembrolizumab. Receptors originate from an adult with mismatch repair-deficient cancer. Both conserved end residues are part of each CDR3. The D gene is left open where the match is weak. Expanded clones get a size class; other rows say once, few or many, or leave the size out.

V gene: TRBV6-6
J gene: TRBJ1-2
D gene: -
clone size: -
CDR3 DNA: TGTGCCAGCATTCCCGACAGGTTTAACTATGGCTACACCTTC
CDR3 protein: CASIPDRFNYGYTF

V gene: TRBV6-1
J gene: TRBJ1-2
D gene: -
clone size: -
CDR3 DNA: TGTGCCAGCAGCCTTTCGAGGAGGGACTATGGCTACACCTTC
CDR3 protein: CASSLSRRDYGYTF

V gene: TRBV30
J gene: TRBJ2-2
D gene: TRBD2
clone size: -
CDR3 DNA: TGTGCCTGGAGGAGCGGGGCGAACACCGGGGAGCTGTTTTTT
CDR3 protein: CAWRSGANTGELFF

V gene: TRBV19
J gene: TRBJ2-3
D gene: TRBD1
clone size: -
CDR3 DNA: TGTGCCAGCTGGGACAGGGGAGATACGCAGTATTTT
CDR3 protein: CASWDRGDTQYF

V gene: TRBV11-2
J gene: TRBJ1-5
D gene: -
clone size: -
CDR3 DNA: TGTGCCAGCAGCCTAGAGGGGGATCAGCCCCAGCATTTT
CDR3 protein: CASSLEGDQPQHF

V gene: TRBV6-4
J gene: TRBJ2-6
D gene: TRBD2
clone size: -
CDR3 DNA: TGTGCCAGCAGTGAGGGGGGGGTCTCTGGGGCCAACGTCCTGACTTTC
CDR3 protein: CASSEGGVSGANVLTF

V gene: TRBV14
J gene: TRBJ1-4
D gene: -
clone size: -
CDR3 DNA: TGTGCCAGCAGCCAAGATCGTCTGCGGGGACTCATGAATGAAAAACTGTTTTTT
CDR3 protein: CASSQDRLRGLMNEKLFF

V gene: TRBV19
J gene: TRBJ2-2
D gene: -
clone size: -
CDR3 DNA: TGTGCCAGTCACCAACCGGGACAGAACACCGGGGAGCTGTTTTTT
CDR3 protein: CASHQPGQNTGELFF

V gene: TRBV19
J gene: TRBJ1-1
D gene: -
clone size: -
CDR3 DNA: TGTGCCAGTAGTATAATGGCAGGGATGAACACTGAAGCTTTCTTT
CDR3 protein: CASSIMAGMNTEAFF

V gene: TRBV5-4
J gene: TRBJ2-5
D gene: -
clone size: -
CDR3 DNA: TGTGCCAGCAGCTTTGGAGCAGGTCAAGAGACCCAGTACTTC
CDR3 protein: CASSFGAGQETQYF

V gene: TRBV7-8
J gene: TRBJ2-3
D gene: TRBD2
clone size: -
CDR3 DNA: TGTGCCAGCAGCTCAACCGGGACTAGCGTCGATACGCAGTATTTT
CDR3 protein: CASSSTGTSVDTQYF

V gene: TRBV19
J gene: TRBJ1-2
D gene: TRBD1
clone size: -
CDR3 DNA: TGTGCCAGTAGTTATGGGACAGCCCAATACGGGGGCTACACCTTC
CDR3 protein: CASSYGTAQYGGYTF

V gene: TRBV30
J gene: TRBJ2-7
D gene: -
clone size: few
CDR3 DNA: TGTGCCTGGGCCAGGGACTACGAGCAGTACTTC
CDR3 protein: CAWARDYEQYF

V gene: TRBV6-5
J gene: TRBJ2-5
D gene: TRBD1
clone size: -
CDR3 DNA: TGTGCCAGCAGGGGGACAGGACAAGAGACCCAGTACTTC
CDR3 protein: CASRGTGQETQYF

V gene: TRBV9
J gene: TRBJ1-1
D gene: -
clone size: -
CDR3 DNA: TGTGCCAGCAGCCCTCAAGGGGGTCCGAACACTGAAGCTTTCTTT
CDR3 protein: CASSPQGGPNTEAFF

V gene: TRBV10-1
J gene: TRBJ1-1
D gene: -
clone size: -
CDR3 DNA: TGCGCCAGCAGAGGGTCCGGGAACACTGAAGCTTTCTTT
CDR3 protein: CASRGSGNTEAFF

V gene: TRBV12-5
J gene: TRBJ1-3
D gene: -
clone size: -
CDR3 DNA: TGTGCTAGTGGTCCGGGGACTAACTCTGGAAACACCATATATTTT
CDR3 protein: CASGPGTNSGNTIYF

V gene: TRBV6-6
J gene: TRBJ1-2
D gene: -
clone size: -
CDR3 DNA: TGTGCCAGCAGTCTACAGGTTGACTATGGCTACACCTTC
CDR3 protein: CASSLQVDYGYTF

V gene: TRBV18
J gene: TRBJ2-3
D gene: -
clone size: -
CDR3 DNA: TGTGCCAGCTCACCAGCAGTAAGCTTGAAGTTACGTGGCACAGATACGCAGTATTTT
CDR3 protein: CASSPAVSLKLRGTDTQYF